This entry concerns a single TCR beta chain. Its target is not known. The data were taken from a study of T cells in localized non-small cell lung cancer. Points from the study as a whole: Uninvolved adjacent lung showed higher T cell clonality than tumor.

Using immunoSEQ multiplex PCR, the repertoire was profiled, and TCRdb retains in-frame clones only, with some absent. The profile shows some 6,700 clones, roughly 45% of them singletons. Germline V gene data show CDR1 as SQVTM and CDR2 as ANQGSEA. After removal of 8 bases from V and 7 bases from J, the junction contained 10 bases not matched to a gene. The CDR3 sequence is 14 residues long. The sequencing used lung tumor tissue, collected before any cancer treatment. This chain connects TRBV29-1 to TRBJ2-1; the match to TRBD2 covers 11 bases. This receptor was taken from a man aged 40 to 70 with stage III lung adenocarcinoma. CDR3 in amino acids: CSFARASGRNEQFF. DNA for the CDR3: TGCAGCTTCGCCCGGGCTAGCGGGAGGAATGAGCAGTTCTTC.